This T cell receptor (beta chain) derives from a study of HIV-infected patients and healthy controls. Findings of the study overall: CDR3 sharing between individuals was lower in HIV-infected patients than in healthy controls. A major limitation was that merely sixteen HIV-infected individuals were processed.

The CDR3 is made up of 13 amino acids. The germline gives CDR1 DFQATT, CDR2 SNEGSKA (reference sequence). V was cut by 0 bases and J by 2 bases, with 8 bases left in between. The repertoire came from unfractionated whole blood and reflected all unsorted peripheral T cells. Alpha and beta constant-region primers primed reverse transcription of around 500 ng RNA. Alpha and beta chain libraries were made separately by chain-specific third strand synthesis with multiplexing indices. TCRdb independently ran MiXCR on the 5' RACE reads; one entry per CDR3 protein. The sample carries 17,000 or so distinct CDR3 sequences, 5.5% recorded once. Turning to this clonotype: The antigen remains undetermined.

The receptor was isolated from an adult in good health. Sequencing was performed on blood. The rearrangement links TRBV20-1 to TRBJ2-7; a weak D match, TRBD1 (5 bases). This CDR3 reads CSARDDSPYEQYF. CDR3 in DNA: TGCAGTGCTAGAGATGACAGCCCCTACGAGCAGTACTTC.